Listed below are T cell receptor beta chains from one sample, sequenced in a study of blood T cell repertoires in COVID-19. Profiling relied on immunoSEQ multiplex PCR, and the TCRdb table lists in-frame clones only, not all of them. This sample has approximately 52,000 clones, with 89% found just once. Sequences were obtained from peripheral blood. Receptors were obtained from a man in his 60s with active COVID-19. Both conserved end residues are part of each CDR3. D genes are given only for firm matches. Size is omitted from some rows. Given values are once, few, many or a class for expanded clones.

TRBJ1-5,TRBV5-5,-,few,TGTGCCAGCAGCTTGGCAGGGGTTTGGGGCAATCAGCCCCAGCATTTT,CASSLAGVWGNQPQHF
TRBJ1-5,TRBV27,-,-,TGTGCCAGCAGTCCCGGACAGTTCTCTCAGCCCCAGCATTTT,CASSPGQFSQPQHF
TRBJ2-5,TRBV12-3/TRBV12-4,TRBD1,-,TGTGCCAGCAATAACAGGGGGCAAGAGACCCAGTACTTC,CASNNRGQETQYF
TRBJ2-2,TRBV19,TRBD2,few,TGTGCCACCGAAGGAGGCCCAGCGGGGCCCGTGACCGGGGAGCTGTTTTTT,CATEGGPAGPVTGELFF
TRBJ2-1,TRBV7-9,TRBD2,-,TGTGCCAGCAGCTTAGGGGGACTAGCGGACCACTACAATGAGCAGTTCTTC,CASSLGGLADHYNEQFF
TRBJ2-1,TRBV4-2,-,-,TGTGCCAGCAGCCAAGATTATTTTGAGCAGTTCTTC,CASSQDYFEQFF
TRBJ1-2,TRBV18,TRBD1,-,TGTGCCAGCTCTCGCCGGGACAGCATGATTTCCTATGGCTACACCTTC,CASSRRDSMISYGYTF
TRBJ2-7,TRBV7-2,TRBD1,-,TGTGCCAGCAGCTTAGCGGGACAGGGCCTTACCTACGAGCAGTACTTC,CASSLAGQGLTYEQYF
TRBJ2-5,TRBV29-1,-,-,TGCAGCGTTGCGTTGGGGGCGGACCAAGAGACCCAGTACTTC,CSVALGADQETQYF
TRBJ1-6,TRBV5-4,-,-,TGTGCCAGCAGCCGACTTGGCGGGGACTATAATTCACCCCTCCACTTT,CASSRLGGDYNSPLHF
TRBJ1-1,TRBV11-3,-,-,TGTGCCAGCAGCGCCCAGGGCCGGAGCACTGAAGCTTTCTTT,CASSAQGRSTEAFF
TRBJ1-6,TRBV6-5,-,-,TGTGCCAGCAGTTACTCGCGCCAGGCCAATTCACCCCTCCACTTT,CASSYSRQANSPLHF
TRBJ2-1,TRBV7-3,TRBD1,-,TGTGCCAGCAGCTCGACAGGGAATAGGGATGAGCAGTTCTTC,CASSSTGNRDEQFF
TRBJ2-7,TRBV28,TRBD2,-,TGTGCCAGCAGGCCACTAGCGGGAGTGGAGCAGTACTTC,CASRPLAGVEQYF
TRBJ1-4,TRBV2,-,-,TGTGCCAGCACTTTAAGGGGCTCAAATGAAAAACTGTTTTTT,CASTLRGSNEKLFF
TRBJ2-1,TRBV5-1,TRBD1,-,TGCGCCAGCAGCGCCGGGACAGGGTTGGGTGAGCAGTTCTTC,CASSAGTGLGEQFF
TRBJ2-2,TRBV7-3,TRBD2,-,TGTGCCAGCAGCTCCCCCGGGTTAGCGGGAGGGGGCAACACCGGGGAGCTGTTTTTT,CASSSPGLAGGGNTGELFF
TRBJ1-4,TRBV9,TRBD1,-,TGTGCCAGCGGAAGGGGGACAGTCTCTAATGAAAAACTGTTTTTT,CASGRGTVSNEKLFF
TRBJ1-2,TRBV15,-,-,TGTGCCACCAGCAAGGGACACAACAACTATGGCTACACCTTC,CATSKGHNNYGYTF
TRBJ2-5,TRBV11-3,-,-,TGTGCCAGCAGCTTAGGGCAGAAAGAGACCCAGTACTTC,CASSLGQKETQYF
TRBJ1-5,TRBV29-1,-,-,TGCAGCGTTGCGGGGAGAGGCAATCAGCCCCAGCATTTT,CSVAGRGNQPQHF
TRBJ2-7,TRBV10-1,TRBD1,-,TGCGCCAGCAGTGAGACAGGGGGCCTCAGGGAGCAGTACTTC,CASSETGGLREQYF